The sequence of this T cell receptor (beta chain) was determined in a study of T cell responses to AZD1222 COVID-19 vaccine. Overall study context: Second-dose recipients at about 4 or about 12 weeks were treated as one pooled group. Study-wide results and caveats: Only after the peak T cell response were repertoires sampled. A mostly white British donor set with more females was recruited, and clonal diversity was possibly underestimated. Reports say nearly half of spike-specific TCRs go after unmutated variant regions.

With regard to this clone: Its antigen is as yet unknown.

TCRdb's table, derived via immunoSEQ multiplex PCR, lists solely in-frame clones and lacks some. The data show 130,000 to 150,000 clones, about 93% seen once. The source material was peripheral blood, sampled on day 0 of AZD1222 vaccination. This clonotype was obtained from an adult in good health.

In DNA, the CDR3 is TGTGCCAGCAGCCAAGCCGGGACAGGGTCGGGCTACACCTTC. It encodes CASSQAGTGSGYTF. The chain links TRBV3-1 (or the pseudogene TRBV3-2) to TRBJ1-2; the match to TRBD1 covers 9 bases. The junction had 5 bases not matched to a gene; V was cut back by 1 base and J by 8 bases. CDR3 length: 14 residues. Germline V gives CDR1 LGHDT, CDR2 YNNKEL (reference sequence).